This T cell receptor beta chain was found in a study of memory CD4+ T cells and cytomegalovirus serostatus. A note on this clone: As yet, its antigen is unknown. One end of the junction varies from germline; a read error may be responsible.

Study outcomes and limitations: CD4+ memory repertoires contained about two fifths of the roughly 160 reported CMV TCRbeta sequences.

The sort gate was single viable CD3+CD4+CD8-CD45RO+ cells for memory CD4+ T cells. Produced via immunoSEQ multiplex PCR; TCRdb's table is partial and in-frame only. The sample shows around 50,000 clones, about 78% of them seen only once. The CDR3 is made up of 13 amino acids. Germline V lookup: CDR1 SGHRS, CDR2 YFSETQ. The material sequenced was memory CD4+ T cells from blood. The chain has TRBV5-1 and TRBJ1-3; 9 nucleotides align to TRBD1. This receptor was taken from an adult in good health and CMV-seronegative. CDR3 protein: CASSRGQGNTIYF. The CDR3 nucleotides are TGTGCCAGCAGCCGTGGACAGGGGAACACCATATATTTT.